This TCR beta chain was obtained from a study of shared T cell receptors in the human thymus. Profiling relied on immunoSEQ multiplex PCR, and the TCRdb table lists in-frame clones only, not all of them. There are 500,000 to 850,000 clones in the sample; more than 70% occur only once, and about 0.0094% lies in the top ten. The ends were cut back, 3 bases at V and 4 bases at J, with 18 bases in the middle. Germline lookup yields CDR1 LGHNA and CDR2 YSLEER. The CDR3 is made up of 16 amino acids. These data were also reused for a study on human thymus T cells. That study adds: Thymic samples were excised during corrective heart operations.

This chain connects TRBV4-3 to TRBJ2-5, with a weak D call TRBD2 (6 bases). Source material: thymocytes. The sequence came from a boy under three years old with a congenital heart defect. The CDR3 DNA sequence: TGCGCCAGCAGCCAGAAGATAGGACTATCCCCAGAGACCCAGTACTTC. Its translation: CASSQKIGLSPETQYF.